The rows below give T cell receptor beta chains drawn from one sample of a study of cytomegalovirus exposure and HLA in healthy donors. TCRdb's copy holds only in-frame clones and misses some; the assay was immunoSEQ multiplex PCR. The table has some 190,000 clones, around three quarters seen once. Sequencing was performed on PBMCs. These receptors all come from a woman aged 25 to 45 in good health and CMV-seronegative. CDR3s include the opening cysteine and the closing phenylalanine or tryptophan. Each record gives: D gene, J gene, clone size, V gene, CDR3 protein, CDR3 DNA. The D gene is left open where the match is weak. The size field is filled for only some rows; it gives once, few, many or a size class.

D gene: TRBD1; J gene: TRBJ2-5; clone size: .; V gene: TRBV19; CDR3 protein: CASSTLTGGETQYF; CDR3 DNA: TGTGCCAGTAGTACCCTAACAGGGGGCGAGACCCAGTACTTC
D gene: .; J gene: TRBJ1-5; clone size: .; V gene: TRBV19; CDR3 protein: CASSMGQGYSNQPQHF; CDR3 DNA: TGTGCCAGTAGTATGGGGCAGGGGTACAGCAATCAGCCCCAGCATTTT
D gene: .; J gene: TRBJ1-2; clone size: .; V gene: TRBV19; CDR3 protein: CASTSMEGGYGYTF; CDR3 DNA: TGTGCCAGTACCTCTATGGAGGGAGGCTATGGCTACACCTTC
D gene: .; J gene: TRBJ2-7; clone size: few; V gene: TRBV2; CDR3 protein: CASTPGIAGVEQYF; CDR3 DNA: TGTGCCAGCACCCCCGGGATTGCAGGGGTAGAACAGTACTTC
D gene: .; J gene: TRBJ2-1; clone size: few; V gene: TRBV21-1; CDR3 protein: CASSKRLSGVCEQFF; CDR3 DNA: TGTGCCAGCAGCAAAAGACTCTCGGGGGTTTGCGAGCAGTTCTTC
D gene: TRBD2; J gene: TRBJ2-5; clone size: .; V gene: TRBV7-7; CDR3 protein: CASSSLAGGQVAGETQYF; CDR3 DNA: TGTGCCAGCAGCTCGCTAGCGGGGGGGCAGGTGGCCGGTGAGACCCAGTACTTC
D gene: TRBD2; J gene: TRBJ2-2; clone size: .; V gene: TRBV9; CDR3 protein: CASSQRGSGGANTGELFF; CDR3 DNA: TGTGCCAGCAGCCAGAGGGGCAGCGGGGGAGCGAACACCGGGGAGCTGTTTTTT
D gene: .; J gene: TRBJ1-2; clone size: .; V gene: TRBV9; CDR3 protein: CASSARGYGYTF; CDR3 DNA: TGTGCCAGCAGCGCCCGGGGCTATGGCTACACCTTC
D gene: .; J gene: TRBJ2-2; clone size: few; V gene: TRBV29-1; CDR3 protein: CSVDEYNTGELFF; CDR3 DNA: TGCAGCGTTGATGAGTATAACACCGGGGAGCTGTTTTTT
D gene: .; J gene: TRBJ1-1; clone size: .; V gene: TRBV6-5; CDR3 protein: CASSRSGGTEAFF; CDR3 DNA: TGTGCCAGCAGCCGCTCAGGTGGGACTGAAGCTTTCTTT
D gene: .; J gene: TRBJ1-6; clone size: many; V gene: TRBV7-5; CDR3 protein: CARMRTVNNSPLHF; CDR3 DNA: TGTGCCAGAATGAGGACAGTGAATAATTCACCCCTCCACTTT
D gene: TRBD1; J gene: TRBJ1-4; clone size: .; V gene: TRBV30; CDR3 protein: CAWSGSPDRGEYRTNEKLFF; CDR3 DNA: TGTGCCTGGAGTGGGTCCCCCGACAGGGGGGAATATCGAACTAATGAAAAACTGTTTTTT
D gene: .; J gene: TRBJ2-5; clone size: few; V gene: TRBV2; CDR3 protein: CASSANQGPEETQYF; CDR3 DNA: TGTGCCAGCAGTGCGAACCAGGGCCCAGAGGAGACCCAGTACTTC
D gene: TRBD2; J gene: TRBJ2-1; clone size: .; V gene: TRBV13; CDR3 protein: CASTQAGGEQFF; CDR3 DNA: TGTGCCAGCACCCAGGCGGGGGGAGAGCAGTTCTTC
D gene: .; J gene: TRBJ2-7; clone size: .; V gene: TRBV6-6; CDR3 protein: CASSQEGIVYEQYF; CDR3 DNA: TGTGCCAGCAGTCAGGAGGGTATTGTGTACGAGCAGTACTTC
D gene: .; J gene: TRBJ2-1; clone size: .; V gene: TRBV14; CDR3 protein: CASSQYMYNEQFF; CDR3 DNA: TGTGCCAGCAGCCAATATATGTACAATGAGCAGTTCTTC
D gene: .; J gene: TRBJ2-5; clone size: .; V gene: TRBV7-9; CDR3 protein: CASSRRLDGQETQYF; CDR3 DNA: TGTGCCAGCAGCCGAAGACTAGACGGCCAAGAGACCCAGTACTTC
D gene: TRBD1; J gene: TRBJ1-2; clone size: .; V gene: TRBV7-3; CDR3 protein: CASSATGGYGYTF; CDR3 DNA: TGTGCCAGCAGCGCGACAGGGGGCTATGGCTACACCTTC
D gene: .; J gene: TRBJ1-5; clone size: .; V gene: TRBV21-1; CDR3 protein: CASSKDEGGQHF; CDR3 DNA: TGTGCCAGCAGCAAAGATGAGGGGGGGCAGCATTTT
D gene: TRBD1; J gene: TRBJ1-5; clone size: .; V gene: TRBV27; CDR3 protein: CASSVRGTYNQPQHF; CDR3 DNA: TGTGCCAGTAGCGTCAGGGGGACGTACAATCAGCCCCAGCATTTT
D gene: .; J gene: TRBJ2-3; clone size: .; V gene: TRBV6-6; CDR3 protein: CASTNRERDTQYF; CDR3 DNA: TGTGCCAGCACCAACAGGGAAAGAGATACGCAGTATTTT
D gene: .; J gene: TRBJ2-7; clone size: .; V gene: TRBV6-5; CDR3 protein: CASSLTETYEQYF; CDR3 DNA: TGTGCCAGCAGCCTGACAGAAACCTACGAGCAGTACTTC
D gene: .; J gene: TRBJ2-1; clone size: .; V gene: TRBV7-7; CDR3 protein: CASSFGGGDEQFF; CDR3 DNA: TGTGCCAGCAGCTTTGGCGGGGGCGATGAGCAGTTCTTC
D gene: TRBD2; J gene: TRBJ2-7; clone size: .; V gene: TRBV27; CDR3 protein: CASSQYSFFRGGSYEQYF; CDR3 DNA: TGTGCCAGCAGTCAGTACTCCTTCTTCCGCGGGGGCTCCTACGAGCAGTACTTC
D gene: .; J gene: TRBJ1-4; clone size: few; V gene: TRBV19; CDR3 protein: CASSMGPGSEKLFF; CDR3 DNA: TGTGCCAGTAGTATGGGTCCGGGGAGTGAAAAACTGTTTTTT